Below, 27 T cell receptor beta chains from the same sample are listed, as sequenced in a study of T-cell memory formation after mild COVID-19. Via MiXCR, TCRdb re-called the 5' RACE reads, giving one row per CDR3 protein. This table has approximately 300,000 distinct CDR3 sequences, 15% appearing once. The sample taken for sequencing was PBMCs or a T cell subset sorted from them (not recorded which). The receptors come from a man between 18 and 29 years old who had mild COVID-19 (a few samples of this study predate the infection). Cell type and time point are not known.

The V call is TRBV9, the J call TRBJ2-7; a possible D gene is TRBD1 (5 bases). V gave up 0 bases and J gave up 2 bases, with 9 bases separating them. CDR1 is SGDLS, CDR2 YYNGEE, per germline. The CDR3 runs to 14 residues. Here the CDR3 DNA reads TGTGCCAGCAGCGTAGATGCAGGGCCCTACGAGCAGTACTTC. This codes for CASSVDAGPYEQYF.

The J gene is TRBJ1-1, the V gene TRBV7-9, with D unresolved. Germline assignment: CDR1 SEHNR and CDR2 FQNEAQ (reference sequence). With 2 bases removed from V and 8 bases from J, the gap between germline ends came to 15 bases. There are 14 residues in the CDR3. The DNA of the CDR3 is TGTGCCAGCAGCTTATTAGGGCAGTGGGAAGAAGCTTTCTTT. Its translation: CASSLLGQWEEAFF.

This clonotype appeared a few times. This rearrangement joins TRBV5-1 to TRBJ2-5, with 7 bases lining up with TRBD1. With 0 bases clipped from V and 3 bases from J, the junction kept 5 bases outside the gene matches. Per germline, CDR1 SGHRS and CDR2 YFSETQ. The length of the CDR3 is 15 residues. DNA of the CDR3: TGCGCCAGCAGCTTGGCACATACAGGGGAAGAGACCCAGTACTTC. This sequence encodes CASSLAHTGEETQYF. Combining the CDR3 with reference TRBV5-1 and TRBJ2-5 gives the whole variable domain KAGVTQTPRYLIKTRGQQVTLSCSPISGHRSVSWYQQTPGQGLQFLFEYFSETQRNKGNFPGRFSGRQFSNSRSEMNVSTLELGDSALYLCASSLAHTGEETQYFGPGTRLLVL.

J is TRBJ2-3 and V is TRBV12-3 or TRBV12-4; D might be TRBD2 (5 bases). Trimming took off 10 bases at V and 0 bases at J, with 14 bases between the two ends. The CDR3 is made up of 14 amino acids. Here the CDR3 reads CATCIGISTDTQYF. DNA for the CDR3: TGTGCCACTTGTATCGGGATAAGCACAGATACGCAGTATTTT.

The rearrangement links TRBV5-1 to TRBJ2-3; TRBD1 is a possible D gene (5 bases). Between the trimmed V and J ends, which lost 3 bases and 5 bases, there was a span of 25 bases. The CDR3 is made up of 18 amino acids. Germline CDR1 reads SGHRS; CDR2 reads YFSETQ. The CDR3 loop reads CASSSGQGRPSKEDTQYF. In DNA, the CDR3 is TGCGCCAGCAGCTCTGGTCAGGGCCGCCCGTCCAAGGAAGATACGCAGTATTTT.

The chain combines TRBV6-2 or TRBV6-3 with TRBJ2-3, with 11 nucleotides matching TRBD2. The CDR3 is 16 amino acids. The germline V gene has CDR1 MNHEY and CDR2 SVGEGT. J lost 0 bases, V lost 5 bases, and 4 bases had no gene match. CDR3 residues: CASSKGLAASTDTQYF. Here the CDR3 DNA reads TGTGCCAGCAGTAAGGGACTAGCGGCTAGCACAGATACGCAGTATTTT.

This clonotype was seen a handful of times. The chain recombines TRBV5-1 with TRBJ2-7; D might be TRBD1 (6 bases). CDR1 and CDR2 (germline): SGHRS, YFSETQ. The CDR3 length is 14 residues. Trimming pared 4 bases from V and 3 bases from J, leaving 14 bases between. CDR3 in DNA: TGCGCCAGCAGCCCTAGGACAGACTACTACGAGCAGTACTTC. It encodes CASSPRTDYYEQYF.

This chain connects TRBV5-1 to TRBJ2-2; D call uncertain. Germline V gene lookup returns CDR1 SGHRS and CDR2 YFSETQ. The CDR3 covers 13 residues. V gave up 1 base and J gave up 7 bases, with 8 bases separating them. CDR3 loop: CASSLRADGELFF. Written as DNA, the CDR3 is TGCGCCAGCAGCTTGAGGGCGGACGGGGAGCTGTTTTTT.

The chain employs TRBV6-5 and TRBJ2-2; 7 bases match TRBD2. The germline gives CDR1 MNHEY, CDR2 SVGAGI. Trimming at V came to 4 bases and at J to 4 bases, leaving 6 bases not matched to a gene. The CDR3 length is 15 residues. The CDR3 DNA sequence: TGTGCCAGCAGTTTTACCGGGGAGGGCACCGGGGAGCTGTTTTTT. Its translation: CASSFTGEGTGELFF.

Remarks on this clonotype: An end of the junction does not agree with germline; a read error may underlie this. The chain uses TRBV6-2 or TRBV6-3 and TRBJ2-1; the D is unclear. Per germline, CDR1 MNHEY and CDR2 SVGEGT. The CDR3 is made up of 11 amino acids. CDR3: CASSPYIEQFF. For the CDR3, the DNA is TGTGCCAGCAGCCCTTACATTGAGCAGTTCTTC.

This clonotype was counted between two and nine times. The rearrangement links TRBV5-6 to TRBJ1-6; 7 nucleotides align to TRBD1. V lost 0 bases and J lost 10; bases outside the gene matches: 10. CDR3 length equals 16 residues. Germline CDR1 is SGHDT and CDR2 is YYEEEE. The CDR3 DNA reads as TGTGCCAGCAGCTTGGCGGACAGGCCCCGGGGGTCACCCCTCCACTTT. Encoded protein: CASSLADRPRGSPLHF.

For the CDR3, the DNA is TGTGCCAGCAGCTTCGGGGCCTACGAGCAGTACGTC. Amino acids: CASSFGAYEQYV. The V and J genes are TRBV5-6 and TRBJ2-7; tentatively, D is TRBD2 (5 bases). The germline V gene encodes CDR1 SGHDT and CDR2 YYEEEE. The CDR3 covers 12 residues. V dropped 2 bases and J dropped 2 bases, with 5 bases sitting between them.

This clonotype was found a few times. V gene TRBV11-2 combines with J gene TRBJ2-3, with TRBD1 identical over 7 bases. CDR3 size: 15 residues. V shed 4 bases, J shed 3 bases, and the junction held 7 bases outside the gene matches. CDR1 and CDR2 from the germline V gene are SGHAT and FQNNGV. The CDR3 DNA is TGTGCCAGCAGCTCTCCCGGGACAGCTACAGATACGCAGTATTTT. Its protein product is CASSSPGTATDTQYF. The full variable domain, in which reference TRBV11-2 and TRBJ2-3 provide the parts outside the CDR3, is EAGVAQSPRYKIIEKRQSVAFWCNPISGHATLYWYQQILGQGPKLLIQFQNNGVVDDSQLPKDRFSAERLKGVDSTLKIQPAKLEDSAVYLCASSSPGTATDTQYFGPGTRLTVL.

This clonotype was recorded a few times. V usage is TRBV6-1 and J usage is TRBJ2-7; D remains ambiguous. The V gene lost 0 bases and the J gene lost 1 base, with 10 bases spanning the gap. The CDR3 spans 15 residues. Per the germline V gene, CDR1 is MNHNS and CDR2 is SASEGT. The CDR3 loop reads CASSEAPTTSYEQYV. The CDR3 DNA sequence: TGTGCCAGCAGTGAAGCGCCCACCACGTCCTACGAGCAGTACGTC.

V and J are TRBV6-2 or TRBV6-3 and TRBJ2-3, with D unresolved. There are 13 residues in the CDR3. The V end lost 6 bases, the J end lost 0 bases, and 7 bases lay between the germline ends. Germline loops: CDR1 MNHEY, CDR2 SVGEGT. The CDR3, as DNA: TGTGCCAGCAGGACAACTAGCACAGATACGCAGTATTTT. Amino acid sequence: CASRTTSTDTQYF.

This clonotype was found a few times. J is TRBJ2-5 and V is TRBV5-1; 8 positions match TRBD2. This CDR3 spans 15 amino acids. The J segment lost 2 bases and the V segment lost 4 bases, leaving 7 bases of the junction unmatched. The V gene's germline CDR1 is SGHRS and CDR2 YFSETQ. CDR3 amino acids: CASSPLAGGQETQYF. In DNA form, the CDR3 reads TGCGCCAGCAGCCCATTGGCGGGGGGTCAAGAGACCCAGTACTTC.

The rearrangement links TRBV25-1 to TRBJ2-7, with D possibly TRBD2 on 5 matching bases. This CDR3 region has 14 residues. With 1 base removed from V and 6 bases from J, the gap between germline ends came to 13 bases. Germline-derived CDR1 and CDR2 are MGHDK and SYGVNS. CDR3 nucleotide sequence: TGTGCCAGCAGTGAATGGCCAGAGGGCGGCGAGCAGTACTTC. Translation gives CASSEWPEGGEQYF.

This chain links TRBV11-2 with TRBJ2-3, with 7 bases lining up with TRBD2. With 10 bases clipped from V and 2 bases from J, the junction kept 6 bases outside the gene matches. The CDR3 runs to 13 residues. Per germline, CDR1 SGHAT and CDR2 FQNNGV. This CDR3 reads CATGGTTTDTQYF. The CDR3 DNA follows: TGTGCCACCGGGGGGACGACCACAGATACGCAGTATTTT. Full variable domain (rest looked up from reference TRBV11-2 and TRBJ2-3): EAGVAQSPRYKIIEKRQSVAFWCNPISGHATLYWYQQILGQGPKLLIQFQNNGVVDDSQLPKDRFSAERLKGVDSTLKIQPAKLEDSAVYLCATGGTTTDTQYFGPGTRLTVL.

The V call is TRBV7-2, the J call TRBJ2-3; D is uncertain. V lost 4 bases and J lost 0, with 11 bases in between. Per germline, CDR1 SGHTA and CDR2 FQGNSA. CDR3 length equals 15 residues. CDR3: CASSSPYTSTDTQYF. The CDR3 DNA is TGTGCCAGCAGCTCCCCTTATACTAGCACAGATACGCAGTATTTT.

This clonotype was seen many times. This chain links TRBV9 with TRBJ2-5, with TRBD2 matching over 9 bases. Germline assignment: CDR1 SGDLS and CDR2 YYNGEE. V was clipped by 3 bases and J by 5 bases; unmatched bases: 8. This CDR3 contains 15 residues. CDR3 nucleotide sequence: TGTGCCAGCAGCGCGGGTTTAGCGGGGGATGAGACCCAGTACTTC. This gives the protein CASSAGLAGDETQYF.

The chain joins TRBV7-9 to TRBJ2-2; D unresolved. The CDR3 totals 14 residues. V shed 3 bases and J shed 2 bases, with 7 bases lying between them. Germline CDR1 and CDR2: SEHNR and FQNEAQ (reference sequence). The chain's CDR3 is CASSFGPNTGELFF. CDR3 nucleotide sequence: TGTGCCAGCAGCTTTGGGCCAAACACCGGGGAGCTGTTTTTT.

There are a few counts of this clonotype. The V and J genes are TRBV6-5 and TRBJ2-7; TRBD1 agrees at 9 bases. CDR1 MNHEY and CDR2 SVGAGI come from the germline V gene. Losses at the gene ends were 5 bases for V and 2 bases for J; bases not matched to a gene: 16. The CDR3 extends over 18 amino acids. The CDR3 protein is CASSPTRHWDRATYEQYV. CDR3 DNA sequence: TGTGCCAGCAGTCCTACGAGGCATTGGGACAGGGCCACCTACGAGCAGTACGTC.

This clonotype was found a few times. The chain combines TRBV25-1 with TRBJ2-1; weak D call: TRBD2 (7 bases). The CDR3 sequence is 15 residues long. The germline V and J ends were trimmed by 3 bases and 10 bases, with 19 bases remaining between them. From germline, CDR1 is MGHDK and CDR2 SYGVNS. The DNA of the CDR3 is TGTGCCAGCAGTGAGAACCGGGGGGCAGGGATGGAGCAGTTCTTC. Translation: CASSENRGAGMEQFF. Based on the CDR3 plus reference TRBV25-1 and TRBJ2-1, the full variable domain is EADIYQTPRYLVIGTGKKITLECSQTMGHDKMYWYQQDPGMELHLIHYSYGVNSTEKGDLSSESTVSRIRTEHFPLTLESARPSHTSQYLCASSENRGAGMEQFFGPGTRLTVL.

This clonotype was seen more than once but under ten times. V and J are TRBV5-8 and TRBJ2-7; D gene ambiguous. Germline V gives CDR1 SGHTS, CDR2 YDEGEE. The CDR3 spans 13 residues. The DNA of the CDR3 is TGTGCCAGCAGCTTGCGGCACTCCGACGAGCAGTACGTC. This codes for CASSLRHSDEQYV.

The chain couples TRBV5-1 to TRBJ1-4; D may be TRBD1 (6 bases). CDR3 size: 15 residues. With 4 bases removed from V and 3 bases from J, the gap between germline ends came to 13 bases. Germline values: CDR1 SGHRS, CDR2 YFSETQ. The CDR3 spells CASSDSRGSNEKLFF. The DNA of the CDR3 is TGCGCCAGCAGCGACAGCAGGGGTTCTAATGAAAAACTGTTTTTT. The full variable domain, its missing parts supplied by reference TRBV5-1 and TRBJ1-4, is KAGVTQTPRYLIKTRGQQVTLSCSPISGHRSVSWYQQTPGQGLQFLFEYFSETQRNKGNFPGRFSGRQFSNSRSEMNVSTLELGDSALYLCASSDSRGSNEKLFFGSGTQLSVL.

This clonotype was seen a few times. The gene calls are TRBV7-3 and TRBJ2-3; 8 bases line up with TRBD1. Germline lookup yields CDR1 SGHTA and CDR2 FQGTGA. The CDR3 totals 14 residues. Trimming took 4 bases from V and 7 from J; bases not matched to a gene: 7. CDR3 protein: CASSSGTGKNTQYF. The DNA for the CDR3 is TGTGCCAGCAGCTCCGGGACAGGAAAGAATACGCAGTATTTT.

The gene calls are TRBV5-1 and TRBJ1-3; D not certain. Trimming stripped 4 bases from V and 5 bases from J, with 10 bases between. Germline assignment: CDR1 SGHRS and CDR2 YFSETQ. The CDR3 loop spans 13 amino acids. CDR3 sequence (DNA): TGCGCCAGCAGCACTGGACTGAGAAACACCATATATTTT. Its protein product is CASSTGLRNTIYF.